A selection of T cell receptor beta chains follows, all from one sample in a study of T cells in tuberculosis. This table comes from immunoSEQ multiplex PCR, and its TCRdb copy is limited to in-frame clones, with some not included. The sample lists roughly 34,000 clones, about nine tenths seen once, with around 7.7% in the top ten. Sequencing was done on a sample of PBMCs. All receptors derive from a donor aged 5 to 30 with latent tuberculosis or without tuberculosis infection. Some clones in this sample may be carry-over from other donors' samples. Both conserved end residues are part of each CDR3. D genes are given only for firm matches. Clone size is shown for a subset of rows, as once, few, many or a class of expanded clone.

.,TRBJ1-2,.,TRBV20-1,CSASGLRGYTF,TGCAGTGCTTCAGGCCTAAGGGGCTACACCTTC
.,TRBJ2-7,.,TRBV28,CASTPQGYVLYEQYF,TGTGCCAGCACCCCCCAGGGTTATGTACTCTACGAGCAGTACTTC
once,TRBJ2-1,TRBD2,TRBV13,CASSSIAGGPDNEQFF,TGTGCCAGCAGCTCCATAGCGGGGGGGCCCGACAATGAGCAGTTCTTC
.,TRBJ1-1,.,TRBV7-2,CASSLVFRGRTEAFF,TGTGCCAGCAGCTTAGTTTTTCGAGGGCGCACTGAAGCTTTCTTT
once,TRBJ2-2,TRBD1,TRBV4-1,CASSRGQGYTGELFF,TGCGCCAGCAGCCGCGGACAGGGGTACACCGGGGAGCTGTTTTTT
.,TRBJ1-5,TRBD1,TRBV28,CASSPQGTGQGGPQHF,TGTGCCAGCAGCCCCCAGGGGACGGGACAGGGGGGGCCCCAGCATTTT
.,TRBJ2-4,TRBD2,TRBV6-6,CASSYWGGGGVNIQYF,TGTGCCAGCAGTTACTGGGGCGGGGGAGGAGTAAACATTCAGTACTTC
.,TRBJ2-1,TRBD1,TRBV19,CASAYPGQGGSYEQFF,TGTGCCAGTGCTTATCCGGGACAGGGAGGTTCATATGAGCAGTTCTTC
.,TRBJ2-7,TRBD1,TRBV13,CASSSSPGTGYEQYF,TGTGCCAGCAGCTCAAGTCCCGGGACAGGGTACGAGCAGTACTTC
medium-sized,TRBJ1-1,TRBD1,TRBV6-6,CASSRGQDTEAFF,TGTGCCAGCAGTCGAGGACAGGACACTGAAGCTTTCTTT
.,TRBJ2-1,.,TRBV4-1,CASSPLWGPSGNEQFF,TGCGCCAGCAGCCCCCTATGGGGGCCTTCGGGCAATGAGCAGTTCTTC
.,TRBJ2-2,.,TRBV10-1,CASSVGSGWGGELFF,TGCGCCAGCAGTGTCGGTAGCGGATGGGGCGGGGAGCTGTTTTTT
.,TRBJ1-6,.,TRBV2,CARDRGGPNSPLHF,TGTGCCAGGGACCGCGGGGGCCCCAATTCACCCCTCCACTTT
.,TRBJ2-7,.,TRBV7-2,CASSLARQSSSYEQYF,TGTGCCAGCAGCTTAGCGCGGCAGTCCAGCTCCTACGAGCAGTACTTC
.,TRBJ2-7,.,TRBV6-9,CASSPPVDYEQYF,TGTGCCAGCAGCCCCCCGGTTGACTACGAGCAGTACTTC
.,TRBJ2-3,.,TRBV5-6,CASRQGGNTQYF,TGTGCCAGCAGACAGGGAGGGAATACGCAGTATTTT
.,TRBJ1-2,TRBD1,TRBV2,CASTTGTGDGYTF,TGTGCCAGCACCACCGGGACAGGGGACGGCTACACCTTC
.,TRBJ1-2,.,TRBV7-9,CASSLERGASYGYTF,TGTGCCAGCAGCTTAGAACGGGGGGCTAGCTATGGCTACACCTTC
.,TRBJ1-1,.,TRBV5-6,CASSSRRRLNTEAFF,TGTGCCAGCAGCTCCCGACGGAGACTGAACACTGAAGCTTTCTTT
.,TRBJ1-3,.,TRBV10-3,CAISGRGGTVGNTIYF,TGTGCCATCAGTGGTAGAGGGGGAACTGTAGGAAACACCATATATTTT
.,TRBJ2-7,.,TRBV7-8,CASSLAGVPYEQYF,TGTGCCAGCAGCTTAGCAGGGGTTCCCTACGAGCAGTACTTC
.,TRBJ2-1,.,TRBV27,CASSLGGPYNEQFF,TGTGCCAGCAGTTTGGGGGGGCCCTACAATGAGCAGTTCTTC
.,TRBJ1-1,TRBD1,TRBV29-1,CSVHRDRGQNTEAFF,TGCAGCGTTCACCGGGACAGGGGGCAGAACACTGAAGCTTTCTTT
.,TRBJ1-4,.,TRBV2,CASSEPGWYYEKLFF,TGTGCCAGCAGTGAACCGGGTTGGTATTATGAAAAACTGTTTTTT
.,TRBJ1-1,.,TRBV9,CASSAQGNTEAFF,TGTGCCAGCAGCGCCCAGGGGAACACTGAAGCTTTCTTT
.,TRBJ2-7,.,TRBV2,CASSEGTFAYEQYF,TGTGCCAGCAGTGAAGGGACTTTCGCCTACGAGCAGTACTTC
.,TRBJ2-1,TRBD2,TRBV2,CASSDMTSGENEQFF,TGTGCCAGCAGTGATATGACTAGCGGGGAGAATGAGCAGTTCTTC
.,TRBJ1-2,TRBD1,TRBV28,CASSGTELNYGYTF,TGTGCCAGCAGTGGGACAGAACTTAACTATGGCTACACCTTC
.,TRBJ1-5,.,TRBV4-1,CASSGRAGGNQPQHF,TGCGCCAGCAGCGGCAGGGCGGGAGGCAATCAGCCCCAGCATTTT